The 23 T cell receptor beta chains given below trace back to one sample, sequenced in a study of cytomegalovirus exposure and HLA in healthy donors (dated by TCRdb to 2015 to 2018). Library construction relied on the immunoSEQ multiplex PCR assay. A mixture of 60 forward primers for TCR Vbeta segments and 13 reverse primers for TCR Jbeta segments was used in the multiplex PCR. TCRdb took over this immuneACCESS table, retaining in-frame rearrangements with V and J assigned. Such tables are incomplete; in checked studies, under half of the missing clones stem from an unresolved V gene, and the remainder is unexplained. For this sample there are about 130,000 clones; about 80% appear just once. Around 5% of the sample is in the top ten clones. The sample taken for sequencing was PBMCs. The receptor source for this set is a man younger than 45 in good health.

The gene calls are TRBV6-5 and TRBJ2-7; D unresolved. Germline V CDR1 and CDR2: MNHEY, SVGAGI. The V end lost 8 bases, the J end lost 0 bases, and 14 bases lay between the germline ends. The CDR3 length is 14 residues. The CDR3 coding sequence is TGTGCCAGCGGTCGAGCCGCGAGCTCCTACGAGCAGTACTTC. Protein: CASGRAASSYEQYF.

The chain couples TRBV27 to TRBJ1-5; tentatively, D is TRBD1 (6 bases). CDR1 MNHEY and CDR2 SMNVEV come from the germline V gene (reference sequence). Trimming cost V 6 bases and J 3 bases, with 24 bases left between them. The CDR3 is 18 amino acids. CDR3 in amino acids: CASRFGPRMDSNNQPQHF. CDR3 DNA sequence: TGTGCCAGCAGATTCGGGCCGAGGATGGACAGCAACAATCAGCCCCAGCATTTT.

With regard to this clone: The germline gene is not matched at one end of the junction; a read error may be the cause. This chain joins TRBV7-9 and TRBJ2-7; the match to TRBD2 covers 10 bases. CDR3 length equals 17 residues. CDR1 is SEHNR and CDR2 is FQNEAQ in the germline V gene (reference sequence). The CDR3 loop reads CSSSLASSGRKPDEQYF. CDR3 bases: TGTTCCAGCAGCTTAGCCTCTAGCGGGAGAAAGCCCGACGAGCAGTACTTC.

The CDR3 sequence is CATSRDGTGGTDTQYF. CDR3 bases: TGTGCCACCAGCAGAGATGGAACGGGAGGCACAGATACGCAGTATTTT. The chain recombines TRBV15 with TRBJ2-3, with D possibly matching TRBD2 (6 bases). Germline CDR1 LNHNV, CDR2 YYDKDF (reference sequence). V lost 0 bases and J 1 base, leaving 11 bases between the germline ends. There are 16 residues in the CDR3.

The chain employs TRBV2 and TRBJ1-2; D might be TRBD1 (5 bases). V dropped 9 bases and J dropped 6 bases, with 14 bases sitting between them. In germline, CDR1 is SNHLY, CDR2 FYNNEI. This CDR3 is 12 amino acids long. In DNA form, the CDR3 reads TGTGCCAGGGGGGGGGTGGAGGATGGCTACACCTTC. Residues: CARGGVEDGYTF.

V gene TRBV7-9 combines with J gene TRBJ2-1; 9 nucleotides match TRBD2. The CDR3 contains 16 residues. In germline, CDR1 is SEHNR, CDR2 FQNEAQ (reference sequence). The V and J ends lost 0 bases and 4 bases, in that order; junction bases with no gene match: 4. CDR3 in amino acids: CASSLAGTSGYNEQFF. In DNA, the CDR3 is TGTGCCAGCAGCTTAGCCGGAACTAGCGGGTACAATGAGCAGTTCTTC.

Here the CDR3 DNA reads TGTGCCAGCAGTTTAGTTCCCCTAGCGGGATCTGGGCAGTTCTTC. As protein: CASSLVPLAGSGQFF. This chain uses TRBV27 with TRBJ2-1, with 9 nucleotides matching TRBD2. Trimming at V came to 2 bases and at J to 12 bases, leaving 11 bases not matched to a gene. The CDR3 contains 15 residues. Looked up from germline, CDR1 is MNHEY and CDR2 is SMNVEV (reference sequence).

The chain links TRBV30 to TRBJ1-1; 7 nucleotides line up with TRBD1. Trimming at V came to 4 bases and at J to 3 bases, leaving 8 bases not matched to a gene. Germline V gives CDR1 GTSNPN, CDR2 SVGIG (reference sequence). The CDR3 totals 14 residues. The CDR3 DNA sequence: TGTGCCTGGATGATGGACAGGACCCACACTGAAGCTTTCTTT. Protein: CAWMMDRTHTEAFF.

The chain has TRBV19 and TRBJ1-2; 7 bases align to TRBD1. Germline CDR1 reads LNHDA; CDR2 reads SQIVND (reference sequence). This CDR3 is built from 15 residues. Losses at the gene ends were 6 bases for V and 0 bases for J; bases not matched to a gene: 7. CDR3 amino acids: CASSWTRGSNYGYTF. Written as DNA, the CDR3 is TGTGCCAGTAGCTGGACCAGGGGGTCTAACTATGGCTACACCTTC. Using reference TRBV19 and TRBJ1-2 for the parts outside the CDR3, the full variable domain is DGGITQSPKYLFRKEGQNVTLSCEQNLNHDAMYWYRQDPGQGLRLIYYSQIVNDFQKGDIAEGYSVSREKKESFPLTVTSAQKNPTAFYLCASSWTRGSNYGYTFGSGTRLTVV.

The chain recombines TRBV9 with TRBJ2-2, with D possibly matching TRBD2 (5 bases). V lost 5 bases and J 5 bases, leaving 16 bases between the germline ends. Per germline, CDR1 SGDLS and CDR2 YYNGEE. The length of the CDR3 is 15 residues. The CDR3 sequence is CASSSTRTGTGELFF. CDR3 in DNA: TGTGCCAGCAGTTCTACTCGGACTGGGACCGGGGAGCTGTTTTTT.

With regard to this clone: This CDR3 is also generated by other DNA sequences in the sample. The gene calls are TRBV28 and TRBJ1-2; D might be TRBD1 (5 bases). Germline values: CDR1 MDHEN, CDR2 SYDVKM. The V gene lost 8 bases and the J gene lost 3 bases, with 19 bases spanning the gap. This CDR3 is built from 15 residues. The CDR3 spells CASQQPAQGDYGYTF. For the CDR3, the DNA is TGTGCCAGCCAACAGCCCGCCCAGGGTGACTATGGCTACACCTTC.

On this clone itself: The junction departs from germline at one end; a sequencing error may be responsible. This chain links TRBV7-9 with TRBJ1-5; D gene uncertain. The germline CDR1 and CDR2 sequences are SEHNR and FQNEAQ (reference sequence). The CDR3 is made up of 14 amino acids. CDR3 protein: CSSSVGPEGQPQHF. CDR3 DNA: TGTTCCAGCAGCGTCGGCCCGGAGGGACAGCCCCAGCATTTT.

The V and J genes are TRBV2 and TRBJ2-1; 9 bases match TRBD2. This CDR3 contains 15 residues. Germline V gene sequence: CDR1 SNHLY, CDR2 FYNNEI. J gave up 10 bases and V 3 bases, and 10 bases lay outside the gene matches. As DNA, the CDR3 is TGTGCCAGCAGTGACTTACTAGCGGGTAGGACCGAGCAGTTCTTC. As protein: CASSDLLAGRTEQFF.

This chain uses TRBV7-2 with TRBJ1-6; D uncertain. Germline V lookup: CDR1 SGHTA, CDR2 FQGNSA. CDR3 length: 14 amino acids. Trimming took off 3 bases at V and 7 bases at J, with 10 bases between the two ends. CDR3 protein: CASSFFWENSPLHF. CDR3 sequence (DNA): TGTGCCAGCAGCTTTTTTTGGGAGAATTCACCCCTCCACTTT.

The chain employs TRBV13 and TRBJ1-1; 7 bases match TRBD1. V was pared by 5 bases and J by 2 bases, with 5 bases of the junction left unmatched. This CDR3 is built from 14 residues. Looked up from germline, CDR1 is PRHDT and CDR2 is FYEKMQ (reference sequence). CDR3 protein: CASSLGQPNTEAFF. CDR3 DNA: TGTGCCAGCAGCCTGGGACAGCCAAACACTGAAGCTTTCTTT.

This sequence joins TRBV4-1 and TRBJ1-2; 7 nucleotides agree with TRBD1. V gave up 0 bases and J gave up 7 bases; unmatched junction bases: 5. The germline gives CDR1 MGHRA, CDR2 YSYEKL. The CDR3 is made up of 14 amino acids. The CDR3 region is CASSQDRGGRGYTF. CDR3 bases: TGCGCCAGCAGCCAAGACCGAGGGGGCCGTGGCTACACCTTC.

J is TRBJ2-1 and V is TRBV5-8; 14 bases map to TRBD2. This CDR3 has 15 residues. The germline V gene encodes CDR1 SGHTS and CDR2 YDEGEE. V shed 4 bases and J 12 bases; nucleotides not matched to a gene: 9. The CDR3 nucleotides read TGTGCCAGCAGCACCGGACTAGCGGGAGGCTGGGGGCAGTTCTTC. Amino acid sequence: CASSTGLAGGWGQFF. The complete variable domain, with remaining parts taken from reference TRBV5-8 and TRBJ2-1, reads EAGVTQSPTHLIKTRGQQATLRCSPISGHTSVYWYQQALGLGLQFLLWYDEGEERNRGNFPPRFSGRQFPNYSSELNVNALELEDSALYLCASSTGLAGGWGQFFGPGTRLTVL.

The CDR3 loop is CASSKKCGKNYGYTF. The CDR3 DNA is TGTGCCAGCAGCAAAAAGTGCGGGAAGAACTATGGCTACACCTTC. This chain uses TRBV21-1 with TRBJ1-2. TRBV21-1 is given as a pseudogene. The CDR3 extends over 15 amino acids.

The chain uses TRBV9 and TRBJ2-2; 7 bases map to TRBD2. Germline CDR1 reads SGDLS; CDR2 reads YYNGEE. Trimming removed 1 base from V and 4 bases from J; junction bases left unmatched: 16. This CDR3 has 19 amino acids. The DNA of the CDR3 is TGTGCCAGCAGCGTATTAGCTAGCGGACACGGTTGGGGCACCGGGGAGCTGTTTTTT. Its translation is CASSVLASGHGWGTGELFF.

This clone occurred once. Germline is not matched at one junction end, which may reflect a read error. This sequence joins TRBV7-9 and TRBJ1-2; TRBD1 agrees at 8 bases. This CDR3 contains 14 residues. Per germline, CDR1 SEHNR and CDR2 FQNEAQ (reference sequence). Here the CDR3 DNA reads TGTTCCAGCAGCCACGGGACAGGCAACTATGGCTACACCTTC. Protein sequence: CSSSHGTGNYGYTF.

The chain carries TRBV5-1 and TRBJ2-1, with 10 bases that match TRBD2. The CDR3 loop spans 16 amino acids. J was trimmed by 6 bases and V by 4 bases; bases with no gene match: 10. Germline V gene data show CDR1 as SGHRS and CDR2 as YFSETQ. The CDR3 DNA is TGCGCCAGCAGCCCCAGACCCCTAGCGGGAGTCAATGAGCAGTTCTTC. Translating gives CASSPRPLAGVNEQFF.

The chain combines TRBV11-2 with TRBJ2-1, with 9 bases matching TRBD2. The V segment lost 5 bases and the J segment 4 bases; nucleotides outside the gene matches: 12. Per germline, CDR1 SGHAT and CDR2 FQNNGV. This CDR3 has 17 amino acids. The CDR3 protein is CASSPGGGAGGYNEQFF. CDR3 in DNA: TGTGCCAGCAGCCCTGGTGGGGGAGCGGGAGGATACAATGAGCAGTTCTTC.

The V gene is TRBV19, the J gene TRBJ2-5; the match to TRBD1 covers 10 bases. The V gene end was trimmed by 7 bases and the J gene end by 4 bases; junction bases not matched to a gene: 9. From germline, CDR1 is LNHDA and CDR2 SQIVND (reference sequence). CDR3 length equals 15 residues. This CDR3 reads CASNPGGTGAETQYF. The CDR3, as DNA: TGTGCCAGTAACCCCGGGGGGACAGGGGCAGAGACCCAGTACTTC.